The 19 T cell receptor beta chains in this list originate from one sample, sequenced in a study of cytomegalovirus exposure and HLA in healthy donors. Use of 60 Vbeta and 13 Jbeta primers characterized the PCR. Assay: immunoSEQ multiplex PCR; the TCRdb copy retains only in-frame clones and omits some. The data hold tens of thousands of clones, with about 80% observed a single time. The material sequenced was PBMCs. These receptors all come from a male donor in good health and CMV-seronegative.

The chain employs TRBV5-1 and TRBJ2-3; 7 bases agree with TRBD1. CDR1 is SGHRS, CDR2 YFSETQ, per germline. The trim removed 6 bases at V and 1 base at J, leaving 8 bases unmatched. The CDR3 consists of 15 residues. CDR3 DNA: TGCGCCAGCAACTTAGGGGGCCTTGGCACAGATACGCAGTATTTT. Amino acids: CASNLGGLGTDTQYF. Full variable domain (remainder filled in from reference TRBV5-1 and TRBJ2-3): KAGVTQTPRYLIKTRGQQVTLSCSPISGHRSVSWYQQTPGQGLQFLFEYFSETQRNKGNFPGRFSGRQFSNSRSEMNVSTLELGDSALYLCASNLGGLGTDTQYFGPGTRLTVL.

The gene calls are TRBV5-1 and TRBJ2-7; D possibly corresponds to TRBD2 (7 bases). This CDR3 is built from 16 residues. V was shortened by 0 bases and J by 7 bases, with 20 bases between the two germline ends. The V gene's germline CDR1 is SGHRS and CDR2 YFSETQ. CDR3 region: CASSLGAGAPAGEQYF. As DNA, the CDR3 is TGCGCCAGCAGCTTGGGGGCGGGGGCCCCGGCGGGGGAGCAGTACTTC. Based on the CDR3 plus reference TRBV5-1 and TRBJ2-7, the full variable domain is KAGVTQTPRYLIKTRGQQVTLSCSPISGHRSVSWYQQTPGQGLQFLFEYFSETQRNKGNFPGRFSGRQFSNSRSEMNVSTLELGDSALYLCASSLGAGAPAGEQYFGPGTRLTVT.

This chain links TRBV5-1 with TRBJ2-7; 16 nucleotides agree with TRBD2. The length of the CDR3 is 21 residues. After removal of 2 bases from V and 5 bases from J, the junction contained 19 bases not matched to a gene. The germline gives CDR1 SGHRS, CDR2 YFSETQ. The CDR3 region is CASSFLSPGTSGRATIDEQYF. Written as DNA, the CDR3 is TGCGCCAGCAGCTTTTTAAGTCCCGGGACTAGCGGGAGGGCCACGATTGACGAGCAGTACTTC.

The rearrangement joins TRBV4-3 to TRBJ1-5, with 11 bases lining up with TRBD1. This CDR3 spans 14 amino acids. The V segment lost 4 bases and the J segment 5 bases; nucleotides outside the gene matches: 1. Per germline, CDR1 LGHNA and CDR2 YSLEER. In DNA form, the CDR3 reads TGCGCCAGCAGCCGGGACAGGGGGGATCAGCCCCAGCATTTT. Protein: CASSRDRGDQPQHF.

V gene TRBV2 combines with J gene TRBJ2-2, with TRBD1 matching 7 bases. The CDR3 length is 14 residues. The V gene's germline CDR1 is SNHLY and CDR2 FYNNEI. J lost 6 bases, V lost 6 bases, and 7 bases had no gene match. CDR3 coding DNA: TGTGCCAGCAGGACAGGGTATGGTCCCGGGGAGCTGTTTTTT. Its translation is CASRTGYGPGELFF.

This chain connects TRBV9 to TRBJ2-3, with D perhaps TRBD1 (5 bases). The V gene lost 4 bases and the J gene lost 3 bases, with 12 bases spanning the gap. Germline assignment: CDR1 SGDLS and CDR2 YYNGEE. The CDR3 consists of 14 residues. The CDR3 is CASSPGFWTDTQYF. In nucleotides, the CDR3 is TGTGCCAGCAGCCCAGGGTTTTGGACAGATACGCAGTATTTT.

As to this clone: Other DNA sequences in this specimen translate into the identical CDR3. The chain is built from TRBV7-8 and TRBJ2-5, with a possible D match to TRBD1 (6 bases). V gave up 1 base and J gave up 5 bases, with 17 bases separating them. The CDR3 is made up of 16 amino acids. CDR1 is SGHVS and CDR2 is FQNEAQ in the germline V gene. CDR3 DNA: TGTGCCAGCAGCTTAGTCTGGCAGGGGCTCGTGGAGACCCAGTACTTC. Translation: CASSLVWQGLVETQYF. The full variable domain, in which reference TRBV7-8 and TRBJ2-5 provide the parts outside the CDR3, is GAGVSQSPRYKVAKRGQDVALRCDPISGHVSLFWYQQALGQGPEFLTYFQNEAQLDKSGLPSDRFFAERPEGSVSTLKIQRTQQEDSAVYLCASSLVWQGLVETQYFGPGTRLLVL.

The chain links TRBV28 to TRBJ2-7, with D perhaps TRBD2 (6 bases). The V end was cut by 2 bases, the J end by 2 bases, with 10 bases between. The CDR3 consists of 14 residues. Germline CDR1 is MDHEN and CDR2 is SYDVKM. In DNA form, the CDR3 reads TGTGCCAGCAGTTTAGGGACTCTCGCCTACGAGCAGTACTTC. As protein: CASSLGTLAYEQYF.

The chain uses TRBV4-3 and TRBJ2-1, with 13 bases matching TRBD2. This CDR3 is built from 18 residues. In germline, CDR1 is LGHNA, CDR2 YSLEER. V trimming: 4 bases; J trimming: 5 bases; junction bases outside the gene matches: 11. CDR3 DNA: TGCGCCAGCAGCCCCATCCACGGGACTAGCGGGGCGAACAATGAGCAGTTCTTC. Its translation: CASSPIHGTSGANNEQFF.

The rearrangement links TRBV11-2 to TRBJ1-2; 7 positions agree with TRBD1. The CDR3 covers 15 residues. V gave up 5 bases and J gave up 4 bases; unmatched junction bases: 10. Germline V lookup: CDR1 SGHAT, CDR2 FQNNGV. For the CDR3, the DNA is TGTGCCAGCAGCGTTCGACAGGGCTGGGGCTATGGCTACACCTTC. This encodes CASSVRQGWGYGYTF.

This clone was picked up a small number of times. The chain is built from TRBV5-1 and TRBJ2-2; 10 bases are a match to TRBD1. The CDR3 spans 15 residues. Germline V lookup: CDR1 SGHRS, CDR2 YFSETQ. V was clipped by 4 bases and J by 6 bases; unmatched bases: 6. CDR3 protein: CASSPGTGVSGELFF. The CDR3 DNA follows: TGCGCCAGCAGCCCCGGGACAGGGGTTTCCGGGGAGCTGTTTTTT.

CDR3 coding DNA: TGCAGCGTTGTTAAAGGAGACTATGGCTACACCTTC. It translates to CSVVKGDYGYTF. The rearrangement uses TRBV29-1 and TRBJ1-2; D remains unclear. In germline, CDR1 is SQVTM, CDR2 ANQGSEA. CDR3 length: 12 amino acids. V was trimmed by 4 bases and J by 3 bases, leaving 9 bases between them. Complete variable domain (other parts from reference TRBV29-1 and TRBJ1-2): SAVISQKPSRDICQRGTSLTIQCQVDSQVTMMFWYRQQPGQSLTLIATANQGSEATYESGFVIDKFPISRPNLTFSTLTVSNMSPEDSSIYLCSVVKGDYGYTFGSGTRLTVV.

The chain carries TRBV5-1 and TRBJ2-1; weak D call: TRBD2 (5 bases). This CDR3 has 17 residues. Trimming cost V 0 bases and J 0 bases, with 13 bases left between them. Germline lookup yields CDR1 SGHRS and CDR2 YFSETQ. The CDR3 spells CASSLAKDLTSYNEQFF. The CDR3 coding sequence is TGCGCCAGCAGCTTGGCCAAGGACTTAACCTCCTACAATGAGCAGTTCTTC.

This clone was recorded a few times. V usage is TRBV4-3 and J usage is TRBJ1-2; 7 bases match TRBD1. J gave up 8 bases and V 0 bases, and 6 bases lay outside the gene matches. CDR1 and CDR2 (germline): LGHNA, YSLEER. The CDR3 is 14 amino acids. The CDR3 nucleotides read TGCGCCAGCAGCCAAGATACAGGGGTAAGAGGCTACACCTTC. This codes for CASSQDTGVRGYTF.

This chain links TRBV6-4 with TRBJ2-7; a possible D gene is TRBD1 (6 bases). Trimming stripped 7 bases from V and 1 base from J, with 20 bases between. Germline V gene lookup returns CDR1 MRHNA and CDR2 SNTAGT. The CDR3 is 16 amino acids. CDR3 sequence (DNA): TGTGCCAGCACCCACGATGGGACATTCTATTCCTACGAGCAGTACTTC. It translates to CASTHDGTFYSYEQYF.

In its sample, this clone was seen a few times. This chain uses TRBV2 with TRBJ1-2; 8 bases are shared with TRBD1. Trimming took 7 bases from V and 13 from J; bases not matched to a gene: 20. The CDR3 sequence is 15 residues long. From germline, CDR1 is SNHLY and CDR2 FYNNEI. CDR3 coding DNA: TGTGCCAGCATAGCCCCAGGACAGGGAACGCTTCGGTGCACCTTC. Its protein product is CASIAPGQGTLRCTF.

The chain carries TRBV2 and TRBJ1-2, with a possible D match to TRBD1 (6 bases). V was clipped by 3 bases and J by 4 bases, with 12 bases between them. The length of the CDR3 is 14 residues. Per germline, CDR1 SNHLY and CDR2 FYNNEI. The CDR3 spells CASSEGDTPYGYTF. The CDR3 DNA sequence: TGTGCCAGCAGTGAGGGGGACACCCCCTATGGCTACACCTTC.

This clone showed up just a few times. The chain recombines TRBV7-6 with TRBJ2-7; D is uncertain. V lost 5 bases and J 3 bases, leaving 17 bases between the germline ends. Germline V gives CDR1 SGHVS, CDR2 FNYEAQ. This CDR3 is 15 amino acids long. The CDR3 protein is CASSKYTSSFYEQYF. The CDR3 coding sequence is TGTGCCAGCAGCAAGTACACATCATCATTCTACGAGCAGTACTTC.

This clone was found a few times. The chain uses TRBV10-3 and TRBJ2-1; the match to TRBD2 covers 7 bases. Germline loops: CDR1 ENHRY, CDR2 SYGVKD. This CDR3 is 17 amino acids long. CDR3 in amino acids: CAAGDFVAGAPYNEQFF. CDR3 DNA sequence: TGTGCGGCCGGGGATTTTGTGGCGGGAGCTCCTTACAATGAGCAGTTCTTC.